The next 3 T cell receptor beta chains were all read from a single sample in a study of blood T cell repertoires in COVID-19. Data came from immunoSEQ multiplex PCR; TCRdb stores just in-frame clones and leaves some out. The sample consists of fewer than 300,000 clones, about 87% of them appearing once. Sequenced material: peripheral blood. The receptors stem from a human donor in a cohort sampled during active COVID-19.

This chain joins TRBV2 and TRBJ1-5; 9 nucleotides agree with TRBD1. The CDR3 consists of 12 residues. J was trimmed by 4 bases and V by 8 bases; bases with no gene match: 0. Germline V gene data show CDR1 as SNHLY and CDR2 as FYNNEI. In DNA, the CDR3 is TGTGCCAGCGGACAGGGGAATCAGCCCCAGCATTTT. As protein: CASGQGNQPQHF.

This chain links TRBV5-6 with TRBJ1-2; D call uncertain. The ends were cut back, 0 bases at V and 4 bases at J, with 13 bases in the middle. Germline CDR1 SGHDT, CDR2 YYEEEE. The CDR3 spans 15 residues. CDR3 sequence reads: CASSLAPEVSYGYTF. The CDR3 DNA sequence: TGTGCCAGCAGCTTGGCCCCCGAGGTCTCCTATGGCTACACCTTC.

J is TRBJ2-7 and V is TRBV28, with a possible D match to TRBD2 (5 bases). The germline V and J ends were trimmed by 4 bases and 4 bases, with 8 bases remaining between them. The CDR3 is 12 residues long. Germline loops: CDR1 MDHEN, CDR2 SYDVKM. The CDR3 loop is CASSSEGYEQYF. The CDR3 DNA reads TGTGCCAGCAGTTCAGAGGGATACGAGCAGTACTTC.